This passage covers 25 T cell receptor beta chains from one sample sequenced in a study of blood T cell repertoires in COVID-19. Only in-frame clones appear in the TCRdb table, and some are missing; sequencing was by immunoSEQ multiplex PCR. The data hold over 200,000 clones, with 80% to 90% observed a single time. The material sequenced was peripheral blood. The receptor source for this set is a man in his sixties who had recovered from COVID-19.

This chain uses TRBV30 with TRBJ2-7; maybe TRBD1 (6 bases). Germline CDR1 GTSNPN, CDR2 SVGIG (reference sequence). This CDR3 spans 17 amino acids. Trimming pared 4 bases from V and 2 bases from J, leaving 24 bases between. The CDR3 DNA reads TGTGCCTGGAAGTACGGAGTCCTGGGCAGGGGCACCTACGAGCAGTACTTC. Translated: CAWKYGVLGRGTYEQYF.

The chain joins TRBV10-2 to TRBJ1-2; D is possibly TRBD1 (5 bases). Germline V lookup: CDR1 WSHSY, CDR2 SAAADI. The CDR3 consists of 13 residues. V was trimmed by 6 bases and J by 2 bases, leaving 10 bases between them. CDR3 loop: CASRETVNYGYTF. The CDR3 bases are TGCGCCAGCAGGGAGACAGTAAACTATGGCTACACCTTC.

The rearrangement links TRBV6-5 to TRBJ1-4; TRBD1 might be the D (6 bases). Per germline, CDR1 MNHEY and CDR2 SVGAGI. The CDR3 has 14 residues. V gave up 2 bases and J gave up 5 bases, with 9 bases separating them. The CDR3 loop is CASSYRQGNEKLFF. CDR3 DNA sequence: TGTGCCAGCAGTTACCGGCAGGGGAATGAAAAACTGTTTTTT.

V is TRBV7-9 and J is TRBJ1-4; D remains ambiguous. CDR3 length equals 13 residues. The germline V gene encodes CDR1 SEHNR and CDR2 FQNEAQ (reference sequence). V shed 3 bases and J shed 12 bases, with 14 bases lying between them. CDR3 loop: CASSLVGSEELFF. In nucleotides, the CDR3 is TGTGCCAGCAGCTTGGTGGGTTCGGAGGAACTGTTTTTT.

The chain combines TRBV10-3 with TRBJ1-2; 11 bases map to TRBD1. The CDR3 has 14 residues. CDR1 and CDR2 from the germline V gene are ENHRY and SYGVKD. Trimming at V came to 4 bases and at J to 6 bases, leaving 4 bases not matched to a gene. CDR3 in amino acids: CAISGTGGMNGYTF. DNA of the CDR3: TGTGCCATCAGTGGGACAGGGGGCATGAATGGCTACACCTTC.

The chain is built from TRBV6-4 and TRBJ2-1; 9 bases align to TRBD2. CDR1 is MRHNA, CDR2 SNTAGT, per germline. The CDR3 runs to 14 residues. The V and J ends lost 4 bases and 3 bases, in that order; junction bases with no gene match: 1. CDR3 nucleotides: TGTGCCAGCAGTGGGACTAGCGACTACAATGAGCAGTTCTTC. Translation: CASSGTSDYNEQFF.

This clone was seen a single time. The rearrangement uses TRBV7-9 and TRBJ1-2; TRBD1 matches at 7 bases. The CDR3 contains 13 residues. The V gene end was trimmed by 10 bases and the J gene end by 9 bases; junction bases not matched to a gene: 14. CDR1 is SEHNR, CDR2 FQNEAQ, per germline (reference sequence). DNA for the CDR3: TGTGCCACTCGACAGGGCCCAACATGGAGCTACACCTTC. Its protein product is CATRQGPTWSYTF.

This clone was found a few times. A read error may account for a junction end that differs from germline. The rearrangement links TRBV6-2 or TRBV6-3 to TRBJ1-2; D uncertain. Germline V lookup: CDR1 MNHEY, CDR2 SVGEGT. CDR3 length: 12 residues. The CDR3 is CASSPTHYGYTF. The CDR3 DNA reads TGTGCCAGCAGCCCCACTCACTACGGCTACACCTTC.

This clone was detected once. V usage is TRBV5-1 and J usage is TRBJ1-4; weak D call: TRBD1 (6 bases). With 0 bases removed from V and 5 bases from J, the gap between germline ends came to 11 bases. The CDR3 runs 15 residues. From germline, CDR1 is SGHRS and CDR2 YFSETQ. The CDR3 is CASSLAQGTNEKLFF. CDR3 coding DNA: TGCGCCAGCAGCTTGGCTCAGGGGACCAATGAAAAACTGTTTTTT.

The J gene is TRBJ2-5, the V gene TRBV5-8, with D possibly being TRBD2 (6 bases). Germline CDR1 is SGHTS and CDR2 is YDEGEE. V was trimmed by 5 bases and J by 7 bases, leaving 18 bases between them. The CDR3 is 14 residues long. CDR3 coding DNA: TGTGCCAGCAGTCCCGTGGAGGGGCGAGGGACCCAGTACTTC. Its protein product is CASSPVEGRGTQYF.

The CDR3 nucleotides read TGTGCCAGCAGCCCTCCCCGACAGGGGGCGTATGGCTACACCTTC. Protein: CASSPPRQGAYGYTF. The chain couples TRBV7-9 to TRBJ1-2, with 10 bases that match TRBD1. With V trimmed by 5 bases and J by 5 bases, 8 bases remained unmatched. The CDR3 runs to 15 residues. Germline V CDR1 and CDR2: SEHNR, FQNEAQ (reference sequence).

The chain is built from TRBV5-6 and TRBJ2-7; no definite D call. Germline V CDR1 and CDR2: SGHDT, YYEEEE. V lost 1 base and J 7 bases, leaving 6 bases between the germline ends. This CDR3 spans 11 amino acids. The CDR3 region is CASSLRQEQYF. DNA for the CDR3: TGTGCCAGCAGCTTGAGACAAGAGCAGTACTTC.

The CDR3 sequence: CASSLAPGQSYEQYF. CDR3 nucleotide sequence: TGCGCCAGCAGCTTGGCTCCGGGACAGAGCTACGAGCAGTACTTC. This chain connects TRBV5-1 to TRBJ2-7; 7 nucleotides agree with TRBD1. V was clipped by 0 bases and J by 3 bases; unmatched bases: 6. This CDR3 spans 15 amino acids. CDR1 is SGHRS, CDR2 YFSETQ, per germline.

As DNA, the CDR3 is TGTGCCAGCAGCCAAGATGGGAGCGGGGGGGCCGATACGCAGTATTTT. It codes for CASSQDGSGGADTQYF. This chain links TRBV4-2 with TRBJ2-3, with 10 bases matching TRBD2. Germline-derived CDR1 and CDR2 are LGHNA and YNFKEQ. The CDR3 loop spans 16 amino acids. V was clipped by 0 bases and J by 6 bases; unmatched bases: 6.

CDR3: CASSQGSGGQPQHF. Here the CDR3 DNA reads TGTGCCAGCTCACAGGGCAGCGGCGGACAGCCCCAGCATTTT. The rearrangement joins TRBV18 to TRBJ1-5; no clear D. V lost 4 bases and J 7 bases, leaving 14 bases between the germline ends. There are 14 residues in the CDR3. CDR1 is KGHSH and CDR2 is LQKENI in the germline V gene.

The CDR3 DNA sequence: TGTGCCAGCAGATCCCGGGACAGGGGCTTCTTC. Protein: CASRSRDRGFF. This chain connects TRBV28 to TRBJ2-1; the match to TRBD1 covers 10 bases. Trimming at V came to 6 bases and at J to 16 bases, leaving 6 bases not matched to a gene. CDR3 length equals 11 residues. Germline values: CDR1 MDHEN, CDR2 SYDVKM. The whole variable domain, remainder taken from reference TRBV28 and TRBJ2-1, is DVKVTQSSRYLVKRTGEKVFLECVQDMDHENMFWYRQDPGLGLRLIYFSYDVKMKEKGDIPEGYSVSREKKERFSLILESASTNQTSMYLCASRSRDRGFFGPGTRLTVL.

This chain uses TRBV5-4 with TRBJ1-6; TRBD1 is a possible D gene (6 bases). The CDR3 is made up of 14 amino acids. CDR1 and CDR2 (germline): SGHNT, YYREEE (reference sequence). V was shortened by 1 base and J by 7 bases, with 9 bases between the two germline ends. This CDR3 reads CASSLTGPNSPLHF. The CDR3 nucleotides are TGTGCCAGCAGCTTGACAGGGCCCAATTCACCCCTCCACTTT.

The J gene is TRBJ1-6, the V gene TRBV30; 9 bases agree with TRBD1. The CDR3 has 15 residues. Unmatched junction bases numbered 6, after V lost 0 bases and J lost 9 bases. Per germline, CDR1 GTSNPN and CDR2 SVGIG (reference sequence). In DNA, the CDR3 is TGTGCCTGGAGTGTACGGGGACAGGGAGTTTCACCCCTCCACTTT. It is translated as CAWSVRGQGVSPLHF.

The CDR3 protein is CASSKVRNRPGLKFYEQYF. In DNA, the CDR3 is TGTGCCAGCAGCAAAGTAAGGAACCGACCGGGACTCAAGTTCTACGAGCAGTACTTC. This sequence joins TRBV21-1 and TRBJ2-7; the table names TRBD2, a call not compared with the DNA. TRBV21-1 is an annotated pseudogene. The CDR3 is made up of 19 amino acids.

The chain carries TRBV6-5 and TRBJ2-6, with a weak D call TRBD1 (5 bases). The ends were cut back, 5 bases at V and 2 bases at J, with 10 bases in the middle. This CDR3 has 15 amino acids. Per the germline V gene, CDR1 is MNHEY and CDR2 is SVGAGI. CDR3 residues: CASSTTGAGANVLTF. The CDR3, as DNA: TGTGCCAGCAGTACAACAGGAGCTGGGGCCAACGTCCTGACTTTC.

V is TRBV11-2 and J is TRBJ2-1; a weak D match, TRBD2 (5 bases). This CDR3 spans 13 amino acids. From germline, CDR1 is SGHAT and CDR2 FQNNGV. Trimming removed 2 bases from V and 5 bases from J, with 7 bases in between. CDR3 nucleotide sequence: TGTGCCAGCAGCTTACGACTAAACAATGAGCAGTTCTTC. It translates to CASSLRLNNEQFF.

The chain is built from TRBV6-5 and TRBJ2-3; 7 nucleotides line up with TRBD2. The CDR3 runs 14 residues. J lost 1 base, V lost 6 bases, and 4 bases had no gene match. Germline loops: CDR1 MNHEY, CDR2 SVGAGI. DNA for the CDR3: TGTGCCAGCAGCCTCCGGGGGGGCACAGATACGCAGTATTTT. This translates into CASSLRGGTDTQYF.

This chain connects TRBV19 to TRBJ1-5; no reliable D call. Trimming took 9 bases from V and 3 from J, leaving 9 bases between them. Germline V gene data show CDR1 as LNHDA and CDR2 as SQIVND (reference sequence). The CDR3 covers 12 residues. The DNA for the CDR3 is TGTGCCAGCGGGGTGGACAATCAGCCCCAGCATTTT. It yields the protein CASGVDNQPQHF.

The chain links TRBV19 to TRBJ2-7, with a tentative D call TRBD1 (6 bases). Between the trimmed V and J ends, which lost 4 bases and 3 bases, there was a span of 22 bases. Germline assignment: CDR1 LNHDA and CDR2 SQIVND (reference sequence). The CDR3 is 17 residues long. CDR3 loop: CASSTRQALGVNYEQYF. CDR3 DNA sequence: TGTGCCAGTAGTACCCGACAGGCCTTAGGGGTAAACTACGAGCAGTACTTC.

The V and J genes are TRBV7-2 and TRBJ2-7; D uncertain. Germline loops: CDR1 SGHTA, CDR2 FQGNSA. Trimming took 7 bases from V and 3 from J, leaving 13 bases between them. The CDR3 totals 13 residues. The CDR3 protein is CASTQPNIYEQYF. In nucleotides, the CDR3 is TGTGCCAGCACCCAACCCAACATCTACGAGCAGTACTTC.